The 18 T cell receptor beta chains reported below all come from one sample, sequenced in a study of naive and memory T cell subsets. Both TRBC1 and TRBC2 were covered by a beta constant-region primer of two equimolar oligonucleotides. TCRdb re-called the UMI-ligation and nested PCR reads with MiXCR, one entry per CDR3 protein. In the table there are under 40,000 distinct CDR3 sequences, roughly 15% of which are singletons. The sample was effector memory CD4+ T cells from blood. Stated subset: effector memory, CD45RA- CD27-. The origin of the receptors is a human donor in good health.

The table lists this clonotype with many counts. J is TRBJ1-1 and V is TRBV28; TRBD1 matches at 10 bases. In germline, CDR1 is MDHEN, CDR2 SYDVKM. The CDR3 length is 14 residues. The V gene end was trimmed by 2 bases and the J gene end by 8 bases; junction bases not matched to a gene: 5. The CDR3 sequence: CASSLGTGVIEAFF. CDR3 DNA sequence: TGTGCCAGCAGTTTAGGGACAGGGGTAATCGAAGCTTTCTTT. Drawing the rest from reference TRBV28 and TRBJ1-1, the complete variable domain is DVKVTQSSRYLVKRTGEKVFLECVQDMDHENMFWYRQDPGLGLRLIYFSYDVKMKEKGDIPEGYSVSREKKERFSLILESASTNQTSMYLCASSLGTGVIEAFFGQGTRLTVV.

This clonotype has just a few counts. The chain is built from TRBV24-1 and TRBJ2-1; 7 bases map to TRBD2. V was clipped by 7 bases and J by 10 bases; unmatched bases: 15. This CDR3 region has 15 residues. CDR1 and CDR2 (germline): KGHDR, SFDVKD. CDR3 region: CATRPGRAGPKEQFF. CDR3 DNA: TGTGCCACCAGGCCGGGACGAGCGGGACCCAAAGAGCAGTTCTTC.

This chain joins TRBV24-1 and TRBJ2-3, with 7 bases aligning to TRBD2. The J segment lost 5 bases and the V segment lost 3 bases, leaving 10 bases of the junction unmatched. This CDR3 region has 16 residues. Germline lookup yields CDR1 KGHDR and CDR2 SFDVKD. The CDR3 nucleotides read TGTGCCACCAGTGATCGAATGAGGGGCGGGGGAGATACGCAGTATTTT. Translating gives CATSDRMRGGGDTQYF.

CDR3 sequence reads: CASSSGMNTEAFF. The CDR3 DNA reads TGTGCCAGCTCATCCGGAATGAACACTGAAGCTTTCTTT. The genes are TRBV18 and TRBJ1-1; D unclear. Germline V gene sequence: CDR1 KGHSH, CDR2 LQKENI. The CDR3 sequence is 13 residues long. V lost 5 bases and J lost 0, with 7 bases in between.

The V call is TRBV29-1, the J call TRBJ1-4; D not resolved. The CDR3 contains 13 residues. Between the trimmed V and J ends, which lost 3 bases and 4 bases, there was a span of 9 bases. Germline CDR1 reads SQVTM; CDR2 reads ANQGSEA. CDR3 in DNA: TGCAGCGTTGATCCCGGCGGTAATGAAAAACTGTTTTTT. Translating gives CSVDPGGNEKLFF.

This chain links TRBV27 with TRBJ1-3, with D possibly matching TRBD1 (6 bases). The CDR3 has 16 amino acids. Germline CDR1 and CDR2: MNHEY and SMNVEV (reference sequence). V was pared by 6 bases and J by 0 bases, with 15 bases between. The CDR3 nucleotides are TGTGCCAGCAGACTCCGACAGGACTTCTCTGGAAACACCATATATTTT. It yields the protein CASRLRQDFSGNTIYF.

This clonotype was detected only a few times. The CDR3 region is CASSLAGTAKGNTIYF. The DNA of the CDR3 is TGTGCCAGCAGCTTAGCTGGGACAGCAAAAGGAAACACCATATATTTT. The V and J genes are TRBV7-8 and TRBJ1-3; 7 nucleotides align to TRBD1. The V and J ends lost 0 bases and 4 bases, in that order; junction bases with no gene match: 6. This CDR3 contains 16 residues. Germline lookup yields CDR1 SGHVS and CDR2 FQNEAQ.

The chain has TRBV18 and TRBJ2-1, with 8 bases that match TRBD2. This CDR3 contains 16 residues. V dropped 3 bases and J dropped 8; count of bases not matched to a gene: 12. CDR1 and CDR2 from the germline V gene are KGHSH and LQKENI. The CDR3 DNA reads TGTGCCAGCTCACCCCAGAAGTACGGGAGGGCCGATGAGCAGTTCTTC. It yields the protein CASSPQKYGRADEQFF.

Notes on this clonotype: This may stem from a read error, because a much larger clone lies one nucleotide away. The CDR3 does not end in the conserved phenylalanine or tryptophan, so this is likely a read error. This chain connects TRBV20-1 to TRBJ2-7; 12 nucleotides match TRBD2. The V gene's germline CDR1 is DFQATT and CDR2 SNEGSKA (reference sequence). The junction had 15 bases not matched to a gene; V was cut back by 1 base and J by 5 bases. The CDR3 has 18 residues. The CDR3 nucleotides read TGCAGTGCTAGAGTGCCTAGCGGGAGGGCAGACGGAGGGAACGAGCAGTACTGC. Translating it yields CSARVPSGRADGGNEQYC.

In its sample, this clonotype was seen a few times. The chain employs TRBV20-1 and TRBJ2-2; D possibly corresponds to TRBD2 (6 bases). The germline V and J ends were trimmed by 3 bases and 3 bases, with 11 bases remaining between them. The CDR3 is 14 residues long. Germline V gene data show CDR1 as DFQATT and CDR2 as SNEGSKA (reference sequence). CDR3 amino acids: CSARGLAYTGELFF. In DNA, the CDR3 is TGCAGTGCTAGGGGGCTAGCGTACACCGGGGAGCTGTTTTTT.

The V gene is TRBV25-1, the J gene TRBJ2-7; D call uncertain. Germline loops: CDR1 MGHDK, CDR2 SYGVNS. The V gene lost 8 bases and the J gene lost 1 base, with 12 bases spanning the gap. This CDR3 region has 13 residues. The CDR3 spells CASGLGHSYEQYF. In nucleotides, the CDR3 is TGTGCCAGCGGGCTTGGCCATTCCTACGAGCAGTACTTC.

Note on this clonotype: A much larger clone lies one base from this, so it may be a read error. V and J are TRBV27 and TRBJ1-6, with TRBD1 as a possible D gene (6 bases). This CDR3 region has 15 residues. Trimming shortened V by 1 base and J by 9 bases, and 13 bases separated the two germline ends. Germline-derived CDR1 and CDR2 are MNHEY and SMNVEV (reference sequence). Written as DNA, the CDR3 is TGTGCCAGCAGTTTATATCAGGGGCTGAGTTCACCCCTCCACTTT. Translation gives CASSLYQGLSSPLHF.

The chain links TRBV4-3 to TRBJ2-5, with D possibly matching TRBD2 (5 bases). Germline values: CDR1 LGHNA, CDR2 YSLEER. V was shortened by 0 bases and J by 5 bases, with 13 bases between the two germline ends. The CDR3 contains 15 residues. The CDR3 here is CASSQDLGSGETQYF. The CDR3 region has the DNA TGCGCCAGCAGCCAAGACCTGGGGAGTGGGGAGACCCAGTACTTC.

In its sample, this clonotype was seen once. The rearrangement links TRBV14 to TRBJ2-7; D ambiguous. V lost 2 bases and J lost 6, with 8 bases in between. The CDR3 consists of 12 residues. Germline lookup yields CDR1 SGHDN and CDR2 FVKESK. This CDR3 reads CASSQSRVEQYF. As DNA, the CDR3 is TGTGCCAGCAGCCAATCACGGGTCGAGCAGTACTTC.

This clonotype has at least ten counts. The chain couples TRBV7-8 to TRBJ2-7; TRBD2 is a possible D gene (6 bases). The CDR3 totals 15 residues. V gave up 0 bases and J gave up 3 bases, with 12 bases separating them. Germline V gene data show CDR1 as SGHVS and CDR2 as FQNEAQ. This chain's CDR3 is CASSLARGRDYEQYF. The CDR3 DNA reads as TGTGCCAGCAGCTTAGCGCGGGGCCGGGACTACGAGCAGTACTTC.

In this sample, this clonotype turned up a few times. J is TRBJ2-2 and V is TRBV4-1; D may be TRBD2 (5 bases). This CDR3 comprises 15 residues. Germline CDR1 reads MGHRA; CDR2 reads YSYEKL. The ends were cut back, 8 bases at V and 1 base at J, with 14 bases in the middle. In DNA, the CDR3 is TGCGCCAGCGGCCTGAGCGGAAAGAACACCGGGGAGCTGTTTTTT. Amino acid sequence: CASGLSGKNTGELFF.

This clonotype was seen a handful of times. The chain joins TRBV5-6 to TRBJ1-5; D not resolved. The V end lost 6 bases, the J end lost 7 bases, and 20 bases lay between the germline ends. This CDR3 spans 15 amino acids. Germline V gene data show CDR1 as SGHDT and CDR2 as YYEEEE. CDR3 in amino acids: CASTSRRVPAQPQHF. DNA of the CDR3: TGTGCCAGCACCTCACGGAGGGTGCCGGCCCAGCCCCAGCATTTT. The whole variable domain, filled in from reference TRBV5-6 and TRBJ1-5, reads DAGVTQSPTHLIKTRGQQVTLRCSPKSGHDTVSWYQQALGQGPQFIFQYYEEEERQRGNFPDRFSGHQFPNYSSELNVNALLLGDSALYLCASTSRRVPAQPQHFGDGTRLSIL.

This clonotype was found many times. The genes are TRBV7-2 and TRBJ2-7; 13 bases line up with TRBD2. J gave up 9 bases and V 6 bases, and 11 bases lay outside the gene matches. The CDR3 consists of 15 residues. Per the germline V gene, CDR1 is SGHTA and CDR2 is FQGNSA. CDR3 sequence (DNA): TGTGCCAGCAGTTTGAGGACTAGCGGGGGTACGGGGCAGTACTTC. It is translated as CASSLRTSGGTGQYF.